This T cell receptor beta chain was observed in a study of cytomegalovirus exposure and HLA in healthy donors. This CDR3 has 13 residues. Trimming shortened V by 1 base and J by 2 bases, and 5 bases separated the two germline ends. Germline V gene data show CDR1 as SGHNT and CDR2 as YENEEA. The PCR made use of 60 Vbeta and 13 Jbeta primers. The protocol was immunoSEQ multiplex PCR, while the TCRdb copy is restricted to in-frame clones and leaves out a portion. The data show over 150,000 clones, about 80% seen once. Points from the study as a whole: TCR beta sequences reportedly predicted the HLA-A and HLA-B alleles of most subjects accurately. Both high specificity and high sensitivity reportedly marked the classifier's diagnosis of cytomegalovirus status. Roughly 170 TCR beta chains were listed as cytomegalovirus-associated. A few CMV-associated chains proved CMV antigen-specific in vitro.

Note on this clone: What it recognizes is unknown.

The TCR sequence derives from a man in his thirties or forties in good health and CMV-seropositive. This sequence joins TRBV11-3 and TRBJ1-1; D uncertain. Sequencing was done on a sample of PBMCs. This CDR3 is CASSLGTNTEAFF. The CDR3 bases are TGTGCCAGCAGCTTAGGGACTAACACTGAAGCTTTCTTT.